The next 30 T cell receptor beta chains were all read from a single sample in a study of control samples from healthy donors and cancer patients. Clones were sequenced by immunoSEQ multiplex PCR, and TCRdb holds only the in-frame ones, with some missing. This sample has 15,000 to 20,000 clones, with 85% to 90% found just once. The sequenced sample consisted of PBMCs. These receptor sequences come from a man in his 60s with head and neck cancer.

The DNA for the CDR3 is TGTGCCAGCAGCCCATCAGCGGGGGGGAAATACGAGCAGTACTTC. Protein: CASSPSAGGKYEQYF. The chain uses TRBV7-9 and TRBJ2-7; 10 nucleotides align to TRBD2. The CDR3 extends over 15 amino acids. The J segment lost 4 bases and the V segment lost 5 bases, leaving 8 bases of the junction unmatched. Germline assignment: CDR1 SEHNR and CDR2 FQNEAQ (reference sequence).

The chain joins TRBV4-1 to TRBJ2-7; D is uncertain. Germline CDR1 and CDR2: MGHRA and YSYEKL. CDR3 length equals 15 residues. Trimming cost V 1 base and J 4 bases, with 14 bases left between them. The CDR3 DNA reads as TGCGCCAGCAGCCAAGGTGTGGCAGGTGGATACGAGCAGTACTTC. Its protein product is CASSQGVAGGYEQYF.

This chain's CDR3 is CASSYDRVGYGYTF. CDR3 in DNA: TGTGCCAGCAGTTACGACAGGGTGGGCTATGGCTACACCTTC. The chain combines TRBV6-5 with TRBJ1-2; 7 nucleotides line up with TRBD1. CDR1 is MNHEY and CDR2 is SVGAGI in the germline V gene. The CDR3 length is 14 residues. Unmatched junction bases numbered 4, after V lost 2 bases and J lost 4 bases.

The CDR3 sequence: CASSLEVTSGGVYEQYF. The CDR3 DNA follows: TGTGCCAGCAGCTTGGAGGTGACTAGCGGGGGGGTCTACGAGCAGTACTTC. This rearrangement joins TRBV5-4 to TRBJ2-7; 14 positions match TRBD2. CDR3 size: 17 residues. Germline V gene sequence: CDR1 SGHNT, CDR2 YYREEE (reference sequence). V shed 0 bases, J shed 3 bases, and the junction held 5 bases outside the gene matches.

In this sample, this clone turned up once. The chain couples TRBV20-1 to TRBJ2-1; D remains ambiguous. The CDR3 is 14 amino acids. The V end lost 3 bases, the J end lost 6 bases, and 15 bases lay between the germline ends. The germline V gene has CDR1 DFQATT and CDR2 SNEGSKA (reference sequence). CDR3 sequence (DNA): TGCAGTGCTAGTAGGGCAGGACCCCTCAATGAGCAGTTCTTC. Translating it yields CSASRAGPLNEQFF.

V gene TRBV12-3 or TRBV12-4 combines with J gene TRBJ1-1; the D gene is possibly TRBD1 (5 bases). This CDR3 comprises 13 residues. The V end lost 7 bases, the J end lost 0 bases, and 9 bases lay between the germline ends. CDR3 in amino acids: CASNRGLNTEAFF. Written as DNA, the CDR3 is TGTGCCAGCAATAGGGGACTGAACACTGAAGCTTTCTTT.

The chain is built from TRBV13 and TRBJ2-7; D perhaps matches TRBD2 (5 bases). The CDR3 extends over 16 amino acids. Germline V lookup: CDR1 PRHDT, CDR2 FYEKMQ (reference sequence). Trimming shortened V by 0 bases and J by 0 bases, and 12 bases separated the two germline ends. The CDR3 reads CASSLGRSGSSYEQYF. The DNA of the CDR3 is TGTGCCAGCAGCTTAGGCCGCTCTGGGAGCTCCTACGAGCAGTACTTC. The full variable domain, with the rest looked up from reference TRBV13 and TRBJ2-7, is AAGVIQSPRHLIKEKRETATLKCYPIPRHDTVYWYQQGPGQDPQFLISFYEKMQSDKGSIPDRFSAQQFSDYHSELNMSSLELGDSALYFCASSLGRSGSSYEQYFGPGTRLTVT.

This rearrangement joins TRBV5-1 to TRBJ2-6; weak D call: TRBD1 (5 bases). Germline CDR1 and CDR2: SGHRS and YFSETQ. CDR3 size: 15 residues. The V and J ends lost 4 bases and 1 base respectively, with 9 bases between them. This CDR3 is CASSPTASGANVLTF. The CDR3 DNA sequence: TGCGCCAGCAGCCCGACAGCTTCTGGGGCCAACGTCCTGACTTTC. Drawing the rest from reference TRBV5-1 and TRBJ2-6, the complete variable domain is KAGVTQTPRYLIKTRGQQVTLSCSPISGHRSVSWYQQTPGQGLQFLFEYFSETQRNKGNFPGRFSGRQFSNSRSEMNVSTLELGDSALYLCASSPTASGANVLTFGAGSRLTVL.

The chain carries TRBV2 and TRBJ2-7; D may correspond to TRBD1 or TRBD2 (5 bases each). Trimming left V 8 bases short and J 4 bases short, with 9 bases between. The CDR3 totals 11 residues. Germline-derived CDR1 and CDR2 are SNHLY and FYNNEI. The DNA for the CDR3 is TGTGCCAGCTCGGGGCTTTACGAGCAGTACTTC. Translating it yields CASSGLYEQYF.

The rearrangement joins TRBV25-1 to TRBJ2-3; D might be TRBD1 or TRBD2, each matching 5 bases. Germline assignment: CDR1 MGHDK and CDR2 SYGVNS. The V gene lost 8 bases and the J gene lost 5 bases, with 17 bases spanning the gap. The CDR3 has 14 residues. CDR3 sequence (DNA): TGTGCCAGCCGCCCGGGGCAGCCGCAAGATACGCAGTATTTT. Translated: CASRPGQPQDTQYF. The complete variable domain, with remaining parts taken from reference TRBV25-1 and TRBJ2-3, reads EADIYQTPRYLVIGTGKKITLECSQTMGHDKMYWYQQDPGMELHLIHYSYGVNSTEKGDLSSESTVSRIRTEHFPLTLESARPSHTSQYLCASRPGQPQDTQYFGPGTRLTVL.

The V and J genes are TRBV11-2 and TRBJ2-7; D not resolved. The CDR3 covers 14 residues. V lost 1 base to trimming and J lost 1 base, with 8 bases between them. Per the germline V gene, CDR1 is SGHAT and CDR2 is FQNNGV. CDR3 sequence: CASSLVVQSYEQYF. The DNA of the CDR3 is TGTGCCAGCAGCTTAGTGGTCCAGTCCTACGAGCAGTACTTC.

The chain uses TRBV9 and TRBJ2-7; unclear D gene. Trimming pared 0 bases from V and 0 bases from J, leaving 7 bases between. The CDR3 covers 14 residues. The V gene's germline CDR1 is SGDLS and CDR2 YYNGEE. Here the CDR3 reads CASSVGVSSYEQYF. DNA for the CDR3: TGTGCCAGCAGCGTAGGAGTCAGCTCCTACGAGCAGTACTTC.

The chain is built from TRBV19 and TRBJ2-3; no firm D call. Germline V gene lookup returns CDR1 LNHDA and CDR2 SQIVND (reference sequence). CDR3 length: 13 residues. The V and J ends lost 8 bases and 6 bases respectively, with 15 bases between them. The CDR3 sequence: CASSRILRDTQYF. The CDR3 nucleotides are TGTGCCAGTTCGAGGATTCTTAGGGATACGCAGTATTTT.

The chain combines TRBV25-1 with TRBJ2-5; 14 bases are shared with TRBD2. CDR3 length: 16 residues. Germline CDR1 reads MGHDK; CDR2 reads SYGVNS. V lost 3 bases and J lost 2; bases outside the gene matches: 2. The CDR3, as DNA: TGTGCCAGCAGTGAGGGACTAGCGGGGGCACAAGAGACCCAGTACTTC. Its translation is CASSEGLAGAQETQYF. The whole variable domain, remainder taken from reference TRBV25-1 and TRBJ2-5, is EADIYQTPRYLVIGTGKKITLECSQTMGHDKMYWYQQDPGMELHLIHYSYGVNSTEKGDLSSESTVSRIRTEHFPLTLESARPSHTSQYLCASSEGLAGAQETQYFGPGTRLLVL.

The rearrangement uses TRBV7-9 and TRBJ1-1; TRBD1 might be the D (6 bases). The CDR3 extends over 14 amino acids. The germline CDR1 and CDR2 sequences are SEHNR and FQNEAQ (reference sequence). V dropped 8 bases and J dropped 2 bases, with 15 bases sitting between them. CDR3 sequence reads: CASHLQGSNTEAFF. The CDR3 DNA reads TGTGCCAGCCACCTACAGGGTAGTAACACTGAAGCTTTCTTT.

The chain joins TRBV5-8 to TRBJ2-2; 13 positions agree with TRBD2. From germline, CDR1 is SGHTS and CDR2 YDEGEE. The CDR3 has 18 residues. Trimming at V came to 5 bases and at J to 0 bases, leaving 7 bases not matched to a gene. For the CDR3, the DNA is TGTGCCAGCAGTCATGGACTAGCGGGGGCCGCGAACACCGGGGAGCTGTTTTTT. It codes for CASSHGLAGAANTGELFF.

The chain couples TRBV2 to TRBJ2-2, with D tentatively TRBD2 (7 bases). The V gene lost 5 bases and the J gene lost 0 bases, with 13 bases spanning the gap. Germline loops: CDR1 SNHLY, CDR2 FYNNEI. The CDR3 loop spans 16 amino acids. The CDR3 nucleotides read TGTGCCAGCAGTTATGAGGGGGGGACGAACACCGGGGAGCTGTTTTTT. It encodes CASSYEGGTNTGELFF. The whole variable domain, remainder taken from reference TRBV2 and TRBJ2-2, is EPEVTQTPSHQVTQMGQEVILRCVPISNHLYFYWYRQILGQKVEFLVSFYNNEISEKSEIFDDQFSVERPDGSNFTLKIRSTKLEDSAMYFCASSYEGGTNTGELFFGEGSRLTVL.

This CDR3 is CASSLSGGEQYF. DNA of the CDR3: TGCGCCAGCAGCCTATCTGGTGGGGAGCAGTACTTC. V usage is TRBV5-1 and J usage is TRBJ2-7; D gene uncertain. The germline gives CDR1 SGHRS, CDR2 YFSETQ. This CDR3 region has 12 residues. V lost 4 bases to trimming and J lost 7 bases, with 12 bases between them.

The chain carries TRBV5-4 and TRBJ1-1; weak D call: TRBD1 (6 bases). Germline loops: CDR1 SGHNT, CDR2 YYREEE (reference sequence). Between the trimmed V and J ends, which lost 0 bases and 1 base, there was a span of 13 bases. The CDR3 consists of 16 residues. The CDR3 DNA sequence: TGTGCCAGCAGCTTGGAAACAGGGTTCTCGAACACTGAAGCTTTCTTT. Its protein product is CASSLETGFSNTEAFF.

V usage is TRBV11-2 and J usage is TRBJ2-5, with TRBD1 identical over 10 bases. CDR1 is SGHAT and CDR2 is FQNNGV in the germline V gene. J was trimmed by 5 bases and V by 4 bases; bases with no gene match: 4. The length of the CDR3 is 14 residues. The CDR3 DNA is TGTGCCAGCAGCTATGGGACAGGGGCGGAGACCCAGTACTTC. Amino acids: CASSYGTGAETQYF.

DNA of the CDR3: TGTGCCATCAGTGAGTCGACGGGGTATAACTATGGCTACACCTTC. Translation gives CAISESTGYNYGYTF. V and J are TRBV10-3 and TRBJ1-2, with D unresolved. The CDR3 sequence is 15 residues long. Germline assignment: CDR1 ENHRY and CDR2 SYGVKD. V was shortened by 0 bases and J by 1 base, with 9 bases between the two germline ends.

The chain employs TRBV7-9 and TRBJ2-1, with D possibly TRBD1 on 6 matching bases. The germline gives CDR1 SEHNR, CDR2 FQNEAQ (reference sequence). This CDR3 comprises 13 residues. Trimming stripped 7 bases from V and 1 base from J, with 8 bases between. In DNA form, the CDR3 reads TGTGCCAGCATAGGGGGATCCTACAATGAGCAGTTCTTC. It translates to CASIGGSYNEQFF.

The rearrangement joins TRBV5-1 to TRBJ1-3, with D tentatively TRBD1 (6 bases). In germline, CDR1 is SGHRS, CDR2 YFSETQ. V shed 6 bases and J shed 4 bases, with 17 bases lying between them. The CDR3 is 15 amino acids. For the CDR3, the DNA is TGCGCCAGCACCTCGGACAGCGGCTCAGGAAACACCATATATTTT. Protein sequence: CASTSDSGSGNTIYF.

The rearrangement links TRBV3-1 (or the pseudogene TRBV3-2) to TRBJ1-1, with D uncertain. CDR1 and CDR2 from the germline V gene are LGHDT and YNNKEL (reference sequence). The germline V and J ends were trimmed by 6 bases and 1 base, with 12 bases remaining between them. The CDR3 runs 14 residues. The CDR3 nucleotides are TGTGCCAGCAGGCCCTCAGGAGGGAACACTGAAGCTTTCTTT. Residues: CASRPSGGNTEAFF.

This chain connects TRBV27 to TRBJ2-7; 9 nucleotides align to TRBD1. This CDR3 is 14 amino acids long. CDR1 is MNHEY and CDR2 is SMNVEV in the germline V gene (reference sequence). Trimming at V came to 5 bases and at J to 1 base, leaving 3 bases not matched to a gene. In DNA form, the CDR3 reads TGTGCCAGCAGTCTTGGACAGGGGTCCTACGAGCAGTACTTC. This codes for CASSLGQGSYEQYF.

V gene TRBV5-1 combines with J gene TRBJ1-2, with D perhaps matching TRBD1 (5 bases). The CDR3 has 15 residues. Trimming removed 1 base from V and 0 bases from J, with 10 bases in between. CDR1 is SGHRS, CDR2 YFSETQ, per germline. The CDR3 region has the DNA TGCGCCAGCAGCTTGCAGGGAAGAGCTAACTATGGCTACACCTTC. As protein: CASSLQGRANYGYTF.

V is TRBV7-9 and J is TRBJ2-3, with 7 bases aligning to TRBD2. The length of the CDR3 is 15 residues. CDR1 and CDR2 from the germline V gene are SEHNR and FQNEAQ (reference sequence). V lost 1 base to trimming and J lost 2 bases; unmatched junction nucleotides: 3. The CDR3 region is CASSLVGTNTDTQYF. The CDR3 DNA sequence: TGTGCCAGCAGCTTAGTCGGGACTAACACAGATACGCAGTATTTT.

This clone appeared a few times. The chain recombines TRBV5-1 with TRBJ2-2, with TRBD1 identical over 7 bases. Germline V CDR1 and CDR2: SGHRS, YFSETQ. The CDR3 covers 15 residues. Trimming cost V 4 bases and J 5 bases; bases outside gene matches: 8. The CDR3 nucleotides read TGCGCCAGCAGCCCTGACCGACAGGGAACCGGGGAGCTGTTTTTT. This codes for CASSPDRQGTGELFF.

The CDR3 DNA follows: TGTGCCAGCAGCTCTCAGCGGGGGGCCTACGAGCAGTACTTC. It codes for CASSSQRGAYEQYF. The chain combines TRBV5-4 with TRBJ2-7; 9 positions agree with TRBD2. Trimming at V came to 3 bases and at J to 2 bases, leaving 3 bases not matched to a gene. The CDR3 has 14 residues. Germline assignment: CDR1 SGHNT and CDR2 YYREEE (reference sequence).

The chain recombines TRBV15 with TRBJ1-5; D remains unclear. Germline CDR1 reads LNHNV; CDR2 reads YYDKDF (reference sequence). Trimming took 4 bases from V and 5 from J, leaving 9 bases between them. This CDR3 is built from 13 residues. CDR3 sequence: CATSNGLDQPQHF. The CDR3 region has the DNA TGTGCCACCAGCAATGGACTCGATCAGCCCCAGCATTTT.